One sample yielded the 2 T cell receptor beta chains listed below, sequenced in a study of T cells in Graves' hyperthyroidism and ophthalmopathy. Using RNA transcripts as the source, TCR beta CDR3 regions were amplified. Using the HTBI primer set, a first-round RT-PCR was run on the TCR CDR3. MiXCR, run by TCRdb on the multiplex PCR reads, gives a single entry per CDR3 protein. This table has hundreds of thousands of distinct CDR3 sequences, 13% to 15% appearing once. The sample was blood. Every receptor here comes from a woman aged 45-60 years with Graves' ophthalmopathy.

This clonotype has a count of ten or more. The genes are TRBV28 and TRBJ2-7; 7 nucleotides line up with TRBD2. This CDR3 spans 18 amino acids. CDR1 is MDHEN and CDR2 is SYDVKM in the germline V gene. V trimming: 7 bases; J trimming: 6 bases; junction bases outside the gene matches: 24. The CDR3 nucleotides read TGTGCCAGCACCCCCCCTGTCATAGTTGATCGGGAGGTCGCCGAGCAGTACTTC. It translates to CASTPPVIVDREVAEQYF.

This clonotype was picked up a small number of times. The chain has TRBV2 and TRBJ2-5; the D is unclear. The CDR3 totals 12 residues. Trimming pared 2 bases from V and 5 bases from J, leaving 6 bases between. Germline V lookup: CDR1 SNHLY, CDR2 FYNNEI. CDR3: CASSELVETQYF. For the CDR3, the DNA is TGTGCCAGCAGTGAACTAGTGGAGACCCAGTACTTC. Complete variable domain (other parts from reference TRBV2 and TRBJ2-5): EPEVTQTPSHQVTQMGQEVILRCVPISNHLYFYWYRQILGQKVEFLVSFYNNEISEKSEIFDDQFSVERPDGSNFTLKIRSTKLEDSAMYFCASSELVETQYFGPGTRLLVL.